This T cell receptor (beta chain) was sequenced during a study of siplizumab effects on memory and regulatory T cells. Overall study results and limits: The suppressive capacity of proliferating Tregs from siplizumab cultures remained unconfirmed. Alloreactive sequences traceable to unstimulated CD4+ memory cells were significantly reduced by siplizumab. Naive T cells were seemingly more diverse than memory cells, and major contributions to the alloresponse seemed to be made by them.

Each sample contributed roughly 100,000 TCR templates to the assay. TCRdb's copy holds only in-frame clones and misses some; the assay was immunoSEQ multiplex PCR. In the table there are over 60,000 clones, about 90% of which are singletons. On this clone: Its antigen remains unknown.

This CDR3 has 15 amino acids. Germline V gene sequence: CDR1 SGHDT, CDR2 YYEEEE. Trimming took 5 bases from V and 3 from J, leaving 16 bases between them. The V and J genes are TRBV5-6 and TRBJ2-3, with D possibly being TRBD1 (6 bases). The sequencing sample was made of CD8+ T cells sorted from blood. This sequence originates from a human donor in good health. The CDR3 sequence: CASSYGTPATDTQYF. For the CDR3, the DNA is TGTGCCAGCAGTTATGGGACACCGGCAACAGATACGCAGTATTTT.